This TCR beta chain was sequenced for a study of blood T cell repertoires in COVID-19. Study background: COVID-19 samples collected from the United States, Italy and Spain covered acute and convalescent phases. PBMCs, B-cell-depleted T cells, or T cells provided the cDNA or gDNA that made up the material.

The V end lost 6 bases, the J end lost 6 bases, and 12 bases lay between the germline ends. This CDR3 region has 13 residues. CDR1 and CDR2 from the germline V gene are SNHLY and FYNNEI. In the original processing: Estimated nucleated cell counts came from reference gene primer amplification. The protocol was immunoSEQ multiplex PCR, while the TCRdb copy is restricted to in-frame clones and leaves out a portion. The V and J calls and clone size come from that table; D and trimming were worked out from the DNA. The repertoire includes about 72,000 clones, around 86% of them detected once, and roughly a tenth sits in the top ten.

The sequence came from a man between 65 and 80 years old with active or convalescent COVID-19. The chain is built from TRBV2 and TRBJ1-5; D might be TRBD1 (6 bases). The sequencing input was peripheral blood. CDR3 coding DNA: TGTGCCAGCAGCCCCCTACAGGGTCAGCCCCAGCATTTT. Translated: CASSPLQGQPQHF.